This TCR beta chain is from a study of OX40 agonist ivuxolimab in advanced cancers. Study-wide background: Participants, roughly 81% male, averaged about 59 years of age, ranging from about 23 to 90.

The protocol was immunoSEQ multiplex PCR, while the TCRdb copy is restricted to in-frame clones and leaves out a portion. Among around 64,000 clones listed, approximately 90% were seen once. This CDR3 is 11 amino acids long. Blood specimens came from baseline, cycle 4 day 1, and cycle 7 day 1. Notes on the study in general: Clonal expansion was seen in CD4+ and CD8+ blood T cells by week 6 at 0.1 to 3.0 mg/kg.

Worth noting for this clone: Antigen unknown.

The chain employs TRBV1 and TRBJ2-7. TRBV1 is listed as a pseudogene. The material sequenced was CD4+ or CD8+ T cells sorted from blood, taken in a trial of the OX40 agonist ivuxolimab. The TCR comes from an adult with an advanced solid tumor such as melanoma, head and neck, liver or kidney cancer. CDR3 in amino acids: CTSSHAYEQYF. CDR3 in DNA: TGCACCAGCAGCCATGCCTACGAGCAGTACTTC.